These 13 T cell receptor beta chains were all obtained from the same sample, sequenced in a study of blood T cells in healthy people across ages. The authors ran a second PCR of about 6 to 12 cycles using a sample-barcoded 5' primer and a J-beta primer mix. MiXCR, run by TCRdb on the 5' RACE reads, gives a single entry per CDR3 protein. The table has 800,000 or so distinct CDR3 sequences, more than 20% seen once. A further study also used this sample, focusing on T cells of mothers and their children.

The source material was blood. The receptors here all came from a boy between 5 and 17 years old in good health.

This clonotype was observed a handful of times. The CDR3 DNA follows: TGTGCCAGCAGTTACGGAATAGCGGGAGGGGAAGAGACCCAGTACTTC. This encodes CASSYGIAGGEETQYF. The rearrangement uses TRBV6-5 and TRBJ2-5, with 11 bases lining up with TRBD2. Germline-derived CDR1 and CDR2 are MNHEY and SVGAGI. The CDR3 contains 16 residues. With 2 bases clipped from V and 3 bases from J, the junction kept 5 bases outside the gene matches.

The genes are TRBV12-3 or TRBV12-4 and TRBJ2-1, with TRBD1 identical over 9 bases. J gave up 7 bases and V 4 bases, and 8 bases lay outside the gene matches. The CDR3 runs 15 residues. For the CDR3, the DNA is TGTGCCAGCAGTTCCTACAGGGGGCGGGTAAATGAGCAGTTCTTC. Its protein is CASSSYRGRVNEQFF.

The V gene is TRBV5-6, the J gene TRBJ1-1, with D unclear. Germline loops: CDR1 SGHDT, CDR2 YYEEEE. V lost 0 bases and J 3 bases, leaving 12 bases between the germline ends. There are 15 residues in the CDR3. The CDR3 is CASSLGSGSYTEAFF. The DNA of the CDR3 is TGTGCCAGCAGCTTGGGTTCAGGCTCGTACACTGAAGCTTTCTTT.

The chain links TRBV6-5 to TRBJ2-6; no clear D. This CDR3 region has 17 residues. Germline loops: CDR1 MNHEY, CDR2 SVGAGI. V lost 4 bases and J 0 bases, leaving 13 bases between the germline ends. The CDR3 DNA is TGTGCCAGCAGTTCGGTCCCTGGGGACTCTGGGGCCAACGTCCTGACTTTC. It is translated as CASSSVPGDSGANVLTF.

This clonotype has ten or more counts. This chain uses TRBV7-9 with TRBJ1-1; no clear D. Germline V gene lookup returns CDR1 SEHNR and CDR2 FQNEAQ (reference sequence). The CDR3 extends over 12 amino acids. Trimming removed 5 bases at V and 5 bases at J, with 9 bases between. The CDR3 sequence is CASSQGWTEAFF. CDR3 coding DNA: TGTGCCAGCAGCCAAGGGTGGACTGAAGCTTTCTTT.

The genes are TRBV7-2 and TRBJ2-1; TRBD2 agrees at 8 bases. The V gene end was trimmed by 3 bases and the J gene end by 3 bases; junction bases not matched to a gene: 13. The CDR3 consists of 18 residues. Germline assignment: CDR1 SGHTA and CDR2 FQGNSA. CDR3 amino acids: CASSFPLSASGLYNEQFF. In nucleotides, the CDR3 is TGTGCCAGCAGCTTCCCGCTTAGTGCTAGCGGGCTCTACAATGAGCAGTTCTTC.

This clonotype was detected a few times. This chain's CDR3 is CASSPAGVGSPLHF. The CDR3 nucleotides read TGTGCCAGCAGTCCGGCAGGAGTAGGGTCACCCCTCCACTTT. V is TRBV28 and J is TRBJ1-6; D gene ambiguous. There are 14 residues in the CDR3. Trimming took 5 bases from V and 10 from J, leaving 15 bases between them. The V gene's germline CDR1 is MDHEN and CDR2 SYDVKM. Drawing the rest from reference TRBV28 and TRBJ1-6, the complete variable domain is DVKVTQSSRYLVKRTGEKVFLECVQDMDHENMFWYRQDPGLGLRLIYFSYDVKMKEKGDIPEGYSVSREKKERFSLILESASTNQTSMYLCASSPAGVGSPLHFGNGTRLTVT.

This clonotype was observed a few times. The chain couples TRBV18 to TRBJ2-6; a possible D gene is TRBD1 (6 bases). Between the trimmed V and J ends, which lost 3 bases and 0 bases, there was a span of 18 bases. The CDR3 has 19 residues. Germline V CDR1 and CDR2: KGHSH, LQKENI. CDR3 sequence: CASSPQASRGSSGANVLTF. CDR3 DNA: TGTGCCAGCTCACCGCAGGCTTCCAGGGGATCCTCTGGGGCCAACGTCCTGACTTTC.

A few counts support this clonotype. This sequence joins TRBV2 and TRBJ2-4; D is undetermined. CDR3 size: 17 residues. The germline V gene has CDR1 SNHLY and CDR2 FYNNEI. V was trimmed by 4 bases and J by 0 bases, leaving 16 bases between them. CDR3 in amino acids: CASSGGAITLAKNIQYF. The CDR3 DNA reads TGTGCCAGCAGTGGAGGAGCCATCACCTTAGCCAAAAACATTCAGTACTTC.

CDR3 residues: CASSTEKTAATGELFF. CDR3 sequence (DNA): TGTGCCAGTAGTACAGAGAAGACAGCTGCGACCGGGGAGCTGTTTTTT. The chain recombines TRBV19 with TRBJ2-2, with D perhaps TRBD1 (5 bases). Germline-derived CDR1 and CDR2 are LNHDA and SQIVND (reference sequence). The CDR3 runs 16 residues. V was pared by 4 bases and J by 5 bases, with 17 bases between. The variable domain in full, completed from reference TRBV19 and TRBJ2-2, reads DGGITQSPKYLFRKEGQNVTLSCEQNLNHDAMYWYRQDPGQGLRLIYYSQIVNDFQKGDIAEGYSVSREKKESFPLTVTSAQKNPTAFYLCASSTEKTAATGELFFGEGSRLTVL.

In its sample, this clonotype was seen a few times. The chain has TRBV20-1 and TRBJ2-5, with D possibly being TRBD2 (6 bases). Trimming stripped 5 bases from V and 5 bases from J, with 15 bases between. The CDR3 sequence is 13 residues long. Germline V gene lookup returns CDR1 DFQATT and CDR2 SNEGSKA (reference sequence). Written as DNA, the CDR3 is TGCAGTGCTGCCGGGACTGGGTGGGAGACCCAGTACTTC. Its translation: CSAAGTGWETQYF.

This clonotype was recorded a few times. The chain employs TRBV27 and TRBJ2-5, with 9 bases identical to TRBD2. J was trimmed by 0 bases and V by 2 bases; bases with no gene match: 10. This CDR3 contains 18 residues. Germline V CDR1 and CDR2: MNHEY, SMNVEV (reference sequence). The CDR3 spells CASSLRPSGTTYQETQYF. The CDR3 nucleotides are TGTGCCAGCAGTTTACGGCCTAGCGGGACCACGTACCAAGAGACCCAGTACTTC.

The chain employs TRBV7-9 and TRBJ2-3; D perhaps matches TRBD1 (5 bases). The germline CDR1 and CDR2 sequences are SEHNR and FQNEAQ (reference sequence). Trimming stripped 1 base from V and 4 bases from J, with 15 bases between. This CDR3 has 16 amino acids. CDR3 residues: CASSLDGAPLADTQYF. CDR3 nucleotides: TGTGCCAGCAGCTTAGATGGGGCACCTCTTGCAGATACGCAGTATTTT.